The 5 T cell receptor beta chains listed next were all sequenced from one sample in a study of blood T cell repertoires in COVID-19. Using immunoSEQ multiplex PCR, the repertoire was profiled, and TCRdb retains in-frame clones only, with some absent. The sample consists of under 65,000 clones, 87% of them appearing once. The specimen sequenced was peripheral blood. These receptor sequences come from a woman older than 75 with COVID-19, enrolled during active disease.

The rearrangement links TRBV5-5 to TRBJ2-2; no clear D. Germline loops: CDR1 SGHKS, CDR2 YYEKEE (reference sequence). The ends were cut back, 0 bases at V and 2 bases at J, with 8 bases in the middle. This CDR3 region has 15 residues. The CDR3, as DNA: TGTGCCAGCAGCTTGGCCCGTTCTAACACCGGGGAGCTGTTTTTT. Translation gives CASSLARSNTGELFF.

This rearrangement joins TRBV27 to TRBJ2-3; a weak D match, TRBD1 (5 bases). CDR1 is MNHEY, CDR2 SMNVEV, per germline (reference sequence). CDR3 length equals 14 residues. V shed 6 bases and J shed 6 bases, with 16 bases lying between them. The CDR3 DNA reads as TGTGCCAGCAGCCGTGACTGGGGCGCGGATACGCAGTATTTT. Translated: CASSRDWGADTQYF.

V and J are TRBV6-5 and TRBJ2-7, with 10 bases lining up with TRBD1. This CDR3 has 15 amino acids. In germline, CDR1 is MNHEY, CDR2 SVGAGI. The trim removed 6 bases at V and 2 bases at J, leaving 7 bases unmatched. Written as DNA, the CDR3 is TGTGCCAGCAGCCCCCCGGGACAGGGGCCCTACGAGCAGTACTTC. Protein sequence: CASSPPGQGPYEQYF.

V is TRBV2 and J is TRBJ2-1; TRBD2 agrees at 12 bases. Germline values: CDR1 SNHLY, CDR2 FYNNEI. Losses at the gene ends were 5 bases for V and 8 bases for J; bases not matched to a gene: 7. The CDR3 is 15 residues long. The CDR3 coding sequence is TGTGCCAGCAGTAAGCTAGCGGGGGGGCAGGATGAGCAGTTCTTC. This gives the protein CASSKLAGGQDEQFF. Full variable domain (outside the CDR3, taken from reference TRBV2 and TRBJ2-1): EPEVTQTPSHQVTQMGQEVILRCVPISNHLYFYWYRQILGQKVEFLVSFYNNEISEKSEIFDDQFSVERPDGSNFTLKIRSTKLEDSAMYFCASSKLAGGQDEQFFGPGTRLTVL.

This chain connects TRBV30 to TRBJ2-7, with a possible D match to TRBD2 (5 bases). Trimming cost V 1 base and J 6 bases, with 16 bases left between them. CDR1 is GTSNPN, CDR2 SVGIG, per germline (reference sequence). This CDR3 has 14 residues. The CDR3: CAWSGRRTLGEQYF. CDR3 bases: TGTGCCTGGAGTGGTAGGAGGACCTTGGGCGAGCAGTACTTC.